These 2 T cell receptor beta chains came from one sample sequenced in a study of CD8 T cells in ankylosing spondylitis. These receptors are not linked to any known antigen. TCRdb analysed the 5' RACE reads with MiXCR anew, one entry per CDR3 protein. Counted here are roughly 400,000 distinct CDR3 sequences, about a fifth occurring once; the ten biggest clones make up approximately 15%. Study results and caveats: Ankylosing spondylitis blood seemed to carry a telltale TCR beta motif made of under ten highly homologous variants.

Input material: blood, either unsorted or a sorted T cell fraction (not recorded which). The receptor source for this set is a male donor with ankylosing spondylitis.

J is TRBJ1-5 and V is TRBV20-1, with 8 bases matching TRBD1. CDR1 is DFQATT and CDR2 is SNEGSKA in the germline V gene (reference sequence). CDR3 size: 12 residues. With V trimmed by 6 bases and J by 10 bases, 8 bases remained unmatched. The CDR3 is CSATDRGRPQHF. The CDR3 coding sequence is TGCAGTGCCACAGACAGGGGAAGACCCCAGCATTTT.

This clonotype appeared a few times. The chain combines TRBV29-1 with TRBJ2-7; D is possibly TRBD1 or TRBD2 (5 bases each). Deletions cut 7 bases from V and 3 bases from J, with 10 bases between. In germline, CDR1 is SQVTM, CDR2 ANQGSEA. The CDR3 length is 11 residues. As DNA, the CDR3 is TGCAGCGCCAGGGACCTCTACGAGCAGTACTTC. Its protein is CSARDLYEQYF.